These T cell receptor beta chains were read from a single sample in a study of Ad26.COV2.S vaccination and SARS-CoV-2 variants. Measured with immunoSEQ multiplex PCR; TCRdb has only the in-frame clones, and not every one. The top ten hold roughly 3.9% of the sample, which has about 350,000 clones, around 90% seen once. Specimen: peripheral blood, collected after recovery from COVID-19. All receptors derive from a human donor who had recovered from COVID-19. The conserved cysteine and the conserved F or W are not part of the CDR3 here.

>TRBJ2-3|TRBV7-9
ASSLARLAGPDTQY
>TRBJ1-6|TRBV5-6
ASSLAAGSDSPLH
>TRBJ2-5|TRBV7-2
ASSLGITLRGLQETQY
>TRBJ1-2|TRBV6-2/TRBV6-3
ASSSMGQWNYGYT
>TRBJ1-1|TRBV19
ASSFSGEIMNTEAF
>TRBJ1-1|TRBV7-8
ASSPQGTNTEAF
>TRBJ2-7|TRBV27
ASSLSRRDEQY
>TRBJ1-1|TRBV3-1/TRBV3-2
ASSQVSGYAEAF
>TRBJ2-5|TRBV11-2
ASSLDIAKGEETQY
>TRBJ2-3|TRBV3-1/TRBV3-2
ASSQVPRTATDTQY
>TRBJ2-7|TRBV2
ASSEGTGAPSYEQY
>TRBJ1-1|TRBV5-1
ASSLVSGRGNTEAF
>TRBJ1-2|TRBV4-1
ASSYRDSFYT